What follows is one T cell receptor (beta chain) and its context. This record belongs to a study of cytomegalovirus exposure and HLA in healthy donors. PCR employed 60 Vbeta and 13 Jbeta primers. Only in-frame clones appear in the TCRdb table, and some are missing; sequencing was by immunoSEQ multiplex PCR. The sample spans about 44,000 clones; the ten largest clones claim over 7%. The CDR3 length is 17 residues. CDR1 SGDLS and CDR2 YYNGEE come from the germline V gene. J gave up 5 bases and V 4 bases, and 16 bases lay outside the gene matches. The sequence was obtained from a male donor in good health and CMV-seronegative. The rearrangement uses TRBV9 and TRBJ2-3; the match to TRBD1 covers 7 bases. The sample was PBMCs. This CDR3 reads CASSPRGVNRGQDTQYF. DNA for the CDR3: TGTGCCAGCAGCCCTCGTGGGGTGAACAGGGGTCAAGATACGCAGTATTTT.